What follows are 6 T cell receptor delta chains derived from one specimen sequenced in a study of γδ T cells in repeated Plasmodium falciparum infection. Bulk repertoires came from Vgamma9/Vdelta2+ or Vdelta2-negative gammadelta T cells flow-sorted from PBMC. TCRdb reran clone calling via CATT on the multiplex PCR reads. The sample lists around 86,000 delta-chain clones, over 1.3% occurring once. The sample was gamma-delta T cells from blood. These receptors were taken from a pool of human donors (malaria-infected and uninfected, not separated).

Comment on this clone: TCRdb shows a much larger clone's protein in place of this DNA's translation, and the two differ at residue 10, likely through a read error; the protein shown is translated from the DNA. The rearrangement joins TRDV3 to TRDJ1; 11 bases are shared with TRDD3. From germline, CDR1 is TVYSNPD and CDR2 GDNSRS (reference sequence). The CDR3 is made up of 15 amino acids. V shed 1 base and J 7 bases; nucleotides not matched to a gene: 11. The chain's CDR3 is CAFNFNWGIRSKLIF. In nucleotides, the CDR3 is TGTGCCTTTAACTTCAACTGGGGGATAAGAAGTAAACTCATCTTT.

The chain combines TRDV1 with TRDJ2; TRDD3 matches at 8 bases. The J gene is not listed in TCRdb, so it was assigned here from a DNA match to germline. Per the germline V gene, CDR1 is TSWWSYY and CDR2 is QGS. Trimming cost V 0 bases and J 0 bases; bases outside gene matches: 18. The CDR3 covers 22 residues. CDR3 sequence reads: CALGELVSFGIRHPALTAQLFF. CDR3 DNA: TGTGCTCTTGGGGAACTAGTTTCCTTCGGGATACGCCACCCCGCTTTGACAGCACAACTCTTCTTT.

This sequence joins TRDV1 and TRDJ1, with 10 bases aligning to TRDD3. The J gene was missing in TCRdb and was found by matching the end of the DNA to germline. The CDR3 length is 22 residues. Germline V CDR1 and CDR2: TSWWSYY, QGS. Trimming cost V 1 base and J 2 bases; bases outside gene matches: 22. The CDR3 reads CALGEPSGGYMFVLGDTDKLIF. CDR3 coding DNA: TGTGCTCTTGGGGAACCCTCGGGCGGCTACATGTTCGTACTGGGGGATACCGATAAACTCATCTTT.

A remark on this clone: With only one base between it and a far larger clone, this is likely a read error. Different DNA sequences within this sample yield the same CDR3. The chain couples TRDV2 to TRDJ1, with D perhaps matching TRDD2 (5 bases). Here the J gene came from matching the DNA to germline, since TCRdb omits it. This CDR3 is built from 15 residues. In germline, CDR1 is GEAIGNYY, CDR2 EKD. The CDR3 loop is CAWAYGGSYTDKLIF. The CDR3 DNA is TGTGCCTGGGCCTACGGAGGGTCGTACACCGACAAACTCATCTTT.

On this clone: TCRdb's protein for this DNA is that of a much larger clone and differs from the translation at residue 3, likely a read error; the protein shown is the DNA translation. In DNA form, the CDR3 reads TGTGCTTTTGGGGACGAATTCTCCTCCCGCACTGGCTGGGGGACGTACACCGATAAACTCATCTTT. Its protein is CAFGDEFSSRTGWGTYTDKLIF. The V and J genes are TRDV1 and TRDJ1, with TRDD3 matching over 8 bases. TCRdb supplies no J gene; here it was assigned by aligning the nucleotide sequence to germline. The CDR3 consists of 22 residues. CDR1 is TSWWSYY and CDR2 is QGS in the germline V gene.

There are many counts of this clone. A much larger clone differs from this one at a single base, so this may be a read error. The sample holds other DNA sequences that translate to the same CDR3. The chain combines TRDV1 with TRDJ1; TRDD3 aligns across 8 bases. Germline V gene lookup returns CDR1 TSWWSYY and CDR2 QGS. This CDR3 comprises 19 residues. CDR3 residues: CALGGFDNYVLGHIDKLIF. The CDR3 nucleotides are TGTGCCCTTGGGGGATTCGATAACTACGTACTGGGGCATATCGATAAACTCATCTTT.